The next 4 T cell receptor beta chains were all read from a single sample in a study of CD8+CD57+ T cells in acquired aplastic anemia. Profiling that covered TCR beta VDJ and CDR3 relied on genomic DNA as its template. TCRdb used MiXCR to reprocess the reads, holding one entry per CDR3 protein. The sample holds 160,000 or so distinct CDR3 sequences, around half seen once. Sequencing involved patients with CD8+CD57+ cell expansion previously shown by flow cytometry. Sequences were obtained from sorted CD4+, CD8+, or CD8+CD57+ T cells (not recorded which) from PBMCs. All receptors come from a human donor with aplastic anemia.

This clonotype was observed many times. At one end the junction does not follow the germline gene, possibly because of a read error. The chain carries TRBV5-4 and TRBJ1-1, with 9 positions matching TRBD1. The CDR3 spans 14 residues. CDR1 and CDR2 from the germline V gene are SGHNT and YYREEE (reference sequence). The CDR3 loop reads CASTLGTGRREASF. The DNA of the CDR3 is TGTGCCAGCACCCTAGGGACAGGGAGGAGGGAAGCTTCCTTT.

This clonotype was detected many times. This chain uses TRBV14 with TRBJ2-3; the D gene could be TRBD1 or TRBD2 (6 bases each). Germline CDR1 SGHDN, CDR2 FVKESK. V was clipped by 1 base and J by 3 bases, with 17 bases between them. The CDR3 sequence is 17 residues long. The CDR3 DNA reads as TGTGCCAGCAGCCAAGTGAAGGGGGGCCTCCGGACAGATACGCAGTATTTT. Translating it yields CASSQVKGGLRTDTQYF.

The gene calls are TRBV3-1 and TRBJ1-5; D gene unclear. The CDR3 has 15 amino acids. Trimming pared 0 bases from V and 3 bases from J, leaving 9 bases between. In germline, CDR1 is LGHDT, CDR2 YNNKEL (reference sequence). DNA for the CDR3: TGTGCCAGCAGCCAAGATTGGGCGGACAATCAGCCCCAGCATTTT. This encodes CASSQDWADNQPQHF. The whole variable domain, remainder taken from reference TRBV3-1 and TRBJ1-5, is DTAVSQTPKYLVTQMGNDKSIKCEQNLGHDTMYWYKQDSKKFLKIMFSYNNKELIINETVPNRFSPKSPDKAHLNLHINSLELGDSAVYFCASSQDWADNQPQHFGDGTRLSIL.

The DNA for the CDR3 is TGCAGCGTTGGGCAGAATGACTATGGCTACACCTTC. Translated, it gives CSVGQNDYGYTF. The chain has TRBV29-1 and TRBJ1-2; D ambiguous. The CDR3 length is 12 residues. The ends were cut back, 4 bases at V and 3 bases at J, with 9 bases in the middle. The germline gives CDR1 SQVTM, CDR2 ANQGSEA. The whole variable domain, filled in from reference TRBV29-1 and TRBJ1-2, reads SAVISQKPSRDICQRGTSLTIQCQVDSQVTMMFWYRQQPGQSLTLIATANQGSEATYESGFVIDKFPISRPNLTFSTLTVSNMSPEDSSIYLCSVGQNDYGYTFGSGTRLTVV.